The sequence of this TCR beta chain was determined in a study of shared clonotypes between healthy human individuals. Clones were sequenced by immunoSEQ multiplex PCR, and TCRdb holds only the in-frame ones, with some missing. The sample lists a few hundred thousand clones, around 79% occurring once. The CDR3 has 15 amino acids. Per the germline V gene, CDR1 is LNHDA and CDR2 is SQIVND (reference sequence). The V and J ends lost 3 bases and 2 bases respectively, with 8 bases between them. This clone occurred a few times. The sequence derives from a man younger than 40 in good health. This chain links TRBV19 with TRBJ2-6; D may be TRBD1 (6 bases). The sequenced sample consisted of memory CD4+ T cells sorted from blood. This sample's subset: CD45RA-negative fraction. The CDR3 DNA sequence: TGTGCCAGTAGTATGGGGACACCTGGGGCCAACGTCCTGACTTTC. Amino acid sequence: CASSMGTPGANVLTF.